This T cell receptor (beta chain) originates from a study of T-cell memory formation after mild COVID-19. Whole-study findings and limits: Clones shrinking between day 15 and 85 showed a balanced CD4/CD8 split, and those that grew later tilted toward CD4+. The CD4+ clones that contracted clustered mainly within CM and EM, and the CD8+ clones concentrated in EMRA.

Turning to this clonotype: Its specificity is not known.

5'RACE with constant-segment primers built TCRalpha and TCRbeta cDNA libraries with UMIs. MiXCR, applied by TCRdb to the 5' RACE reads, yields one record per CDR3 protein. The sample has 290,000 or so distinct CDR3 sequences, approximately 19% seen once; the top ten hold under 25%. Germline loops: CDR1 MDHEN, CDR2 SYDVKM. The CDR3 length is 14 residues. Trimming cost V 6 bases and J 7 bases, with 18 bases left between them. J is TRBJ1-2 and V is TRBV28; tentative D call: TRBD1 (6 bases). The origin of this receptor is a man aged 18-30 years who had mild COVID-19 (a few samples of this study predate the infection). Cell type and time point are not known. The sample was PBMCs or a T cell subset sorted from them (not recorded which). CDR3 protein: CASSRQEKWGGYTF. For the CDR3, the DNA is TGTGCCAGCAGCCGACAGGAGAAATGGGGTGGCTACACCTTC.